These 10 T cell receptor beta chains came from one sample sequenced in a study of CD8+ T cells in alopecia areata. Investigators isolated RNA and reverse transcribed it into cDNA to act as the sequencing template. The protocol was immunoSEQ multiplex PCR, while the TCRdb copy is restricted to in-frame clones and leaves out a portion. The sample lists 130,000 to 150,000 clones; 40% to 50% were seen once. The source material was CD4+ T cells sorted from blood. Every receptor here comes from a human donor with alopecia areata.

As DNA, the CDR3 is TGTGCCAGCAGTCTTAGACAGGGGAGTAATCAGCCCCAGCATTTT. Its translation: CASSLRQGSNQPQHF. V usage is TRBV7-3 and J usage is TRBJ1-5; TRBD1 agrees at 8 bases. The CDR3 spans 15 residues. Trimming removed 6 bases from V and 4 bases from J; junction bases left unmatched: 8. Germline V gives CDR1 SGHTA, CDR2 FQGTGA.

This clone was detected a few times. This chain joins TRBV27 and TRBJ2-1, with D possibly matching TRBD1 (5 bases). CDR3 length: 14 amino acids. Deletions cut 2 bases from V and 6 bases from J, with 11 bases between. Germline CDR1 and CDR2: MNHEY and SMNVEV (reference sequence). The CDR3 loop is CASSLNSQGNEQFF. The DNA of the CDR3 is TGTGCCAGCAGTTTAAATTCGCAGGGCAATGAGCAGTTCTTC.

Remarks on this clone: The junction departs from germline at one end; a sequencing error may be responsible. The chain uses TRBV29-1 and TRBJ2-1; 7 nucleotides align to TRBD2. This CDR3 is built from 10 residues. CDR1 is SQVTM and CDR2 is ANQGSEA in the germline V gene. The CDR3 spells CSVHERDQVF. CDR3 sequence (DNA): TGCAGCGTTCACGAGCGGGATCAAGTCTTC.

The chain recombines TRBV7-2 with TRBJ2-3; 8 bases fit TRBD1. Germline CDR1 reads SGHTA; CDR2 reads FQGNSA. The CDR3 has 15 residues. With 5 bases clipped from V and 2 bases from J, the junction kept 6 bases outside the gene matches. The CDR3 bases are TGTGCCAGCAGCACGGACAGGGCTTTCACAGATACGCAGTATTTT. This encodes CASSTDRAFTDTQYF.

The V gene is TRBV23-1, the J gene TRBJ2-1, with D possibly called TRBD1 or TRBD2 (5 bases each). TRBV23-1 is an ORF for which the function is uncertain. Trimming cost V 3 bases and J 9 bases, with 9 bases left between them. CDR3 size: 12 residues. This CDR3 reads CASSQKGTEQFF. The CDR3 DNA reads as TGCGCCAGCAGTCAGAAGGGGACTGAGCAGTTCTTC.

This sequence joins TRBV4-1 and TRBJ2-3, with D unresolved. Trimming removed 0 bases at V and 5 bases at J, with 6 bases between. The CDR3 spans 13 residues. Germline-derived CDR1 and CDR2 are MGHRA and YSYEKL. The CDR3 bases are TGCGCCAGCAGCCAAGAAGTAGTAGATACGCAGTATTTT. Translation: CASSQEVVDTQYF.

This clone was counted a single time. As DNA, the CDR3 is TGTGCCAGCAGCCCTGCAGGTCTGGGGCTCATGGAGCAGTACTTC. It encodes CASSPAGLGLMEQYF. The chain joins TRBV9 to TRBJ2-7; TRBD1 might be the D (5 bases). This CDR3 region has 15 residues. Trimming removed 4 bases from V and 7 bases from J, with 21 bases in between. CDR1 and CDR2 (germline): SGDLS, YYNGEE.

J is TRBJ1-1 and V is TRBV29-1; D unresolved. This CDR3 is 11 amino acids long. CDR1 SQVTM and CDR2 ANQGSEA come from the germline V gene. V was pared by 8 bases and J by 4 bases, with 11 bases between. The CDR3 protein is CSPGMGTEAFF. DNA for the CDR3: TGCAGCCCGGGGATGGGCACTGAAGCTTTCTTT.

The table lists this clone with a few counts. The rearrangement uses TRBV29-1 and TRBJ1-2; D unresolved. This CDR3 contains 14 residues. Trimming shortened V by 3 bases and J by 6 bases, and 17 bases separated the two germline ends. CDR1 is SQVTM, CDR2 ANQGSEA, per germline. CDR3 amino acids: CSVELWAGTDGYTF. The CDR3 DNA reads TGCAGCGTTGAGTTATGGGCCGGAACCGATGGCTACACCTTC. The complete variable domain, with remaining parts taken from reference TRBV29-1 and TRBJ1-2, reads SAVISQKPSRDICQRGTSLTIQCQVDSQVTMMFWYRQQPGQSLTLIATANQGSEATYESGFVIDKFPISRPNLTFSTLTVSNMSPEDSSIYLCSVELWAGTDGYTFGSGTRLTVV.

The rearrangement uses TRBV10-3 and TRBJ1-2; the D is unclear. The CDR3 totals 11 residues. Per the germline V gene, CDR1 is ENHRY and CDR2 is SYGVKD. Trimming left V 1 base short and J 6 bases short, with 3 bases between. The CDR3 sequence: CAISELDGYTF. CDR3 nucleotide sequence: TGTGCCATCAGTGAGTTGGATGGCTACACCTTC.